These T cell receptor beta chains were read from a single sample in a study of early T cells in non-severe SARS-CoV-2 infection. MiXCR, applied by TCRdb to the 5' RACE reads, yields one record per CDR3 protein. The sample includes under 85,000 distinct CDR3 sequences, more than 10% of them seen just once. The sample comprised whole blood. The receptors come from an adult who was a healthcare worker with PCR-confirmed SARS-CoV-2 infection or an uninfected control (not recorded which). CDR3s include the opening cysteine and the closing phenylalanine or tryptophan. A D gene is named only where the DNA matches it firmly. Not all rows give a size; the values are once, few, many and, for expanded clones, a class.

CDR3 protein: CASSASSEANEQFF
CDR3 DNA: TGTGCCAGCAGTGCCTCCTCCGAGGCTAATGAGCAGTTCTTC
clone size: many
CDR3 length: 14
V gene: TRBV6-4
D gene: .
J gene: TRBJ2-1

CDR3 protein: CASSLLALNEQYF
CDR3 DNA: TGTGCCAGCAGTCTCTTGGCGTTGAACGAGCAGTACTTC
clone size: .
CDR3 length: 13
V gene: TRBV28
D gene: .
J gene: TRBJ2-7

CDR3 protein: CASSLNRRAANYGYTF
CDR3 DNA: TGTGCCAGCAGCTTGAATCGAAGGGCGGCTAACTATGGCTACACCTTC
clone size: .
CDR3 length: 16
V gene: TRBV5-8
D gene: .
J gene: TRBJ1-2

CDR3 protein: CACRDRLEQYF
CDR3 DNA: TGTGCCTGCCGGGACAGGCTTGAGCAGTACTTC
clone size: many
CDR3 length: 11
V gene: TRBV30
D gene: TRBD1
J gene: TRBJ2-7

CDR3 protein: CSARGLHTGELFF
CDR3 DNA: TGCAGTGCTAGAGGGCTACACACCGGGGAGCTGTTTTTT
clone size: many
CDR3 length: 13
V gene: TRBV20-1
D gene: .
J gene: TRBJ2-2

CDR3 protein: CASSLVRQEQFF
CDR3 DNA: TGCGCCAGCAGCTTGGTTCGGCAGGAGCAGTTCTTC
clone size: .
CDR3 length: 12
V gene: TRBV5-1
D gene: .
J gene: TRBJ2-1

CDR3 protein: CATSDSSPGQGNSNQPQHF
CDR3 DNA: TGTGCCACCAGTGATTCCTCTCCGGGACAGGGTAATAGCAATCAGCCCCAGCATTTT
clone size: many
CDR3 length: 19
V gene: TRBV24-1
D gene: TRBD1
J gene: TRBJ1-5

CDR3 protein: CASSAPGLAGDIGNEQFF
CDR3 DNA: TGTGCCAGCAGCGCCCCGGGACTAGCGGGAGATATCGGTAATGAGCAGTTCTTC
clone size: many
CDR3 length: 18
V gene: TRBV9
D gene: TRBD2
J gene: TRBJ2-1

CDR3 protein: CSASGHREYNEQFF
CDR3 DNA: TGCAGCGCCTCAGGTCACAGGGAGTACAATGAGCAGTTCTTC
clone size: few
CDR3 length: 14
V gene: TRBV29-1
D gene: .
J gene: TRBJ2-1

CDR3 protein: CASRGKRDTDTQYF
CDR3 DNA: TGTGCCAGCAGGGGAAAGCGGGATACAGATACGCAGTATTTT
clone size: .
CDR3 length: 14
V gene: TRBV12-3/TRBV12-4
D gene: TRBD2
J gene: TRBJ2-3

CDR3 protein: CASSLSQGNSPLHF
CDR3 DNA: TGTGCCAGCAGCTTGAGCCAGGGGAATTCACCCCTCCACTTT
clone size: .
CDR3 length: 14
V gene: TRBV5-5
D gene: .
J gene: TRBJ1-6

CDR3 protein: CASGAAVDEQYF
CDR3 DNA: TGTGCTAGTGGTGCGGCTGTCGACGAGCAGTACTTC
clone size: few
CDR3 length: 12
V gene: TRBV12-5
D gene: .
J gene: TRBJ2-7

CDR3 protein: CASSSQNTIYF
CDR3 DNA: TGCGCCAGCAGCTCGCAGAACACCATATATTTT
clone size: many
CDR3 length: 11
V gene: TRBV5-1
D gene: .
J gene: TRBJ1-3

CDR3 protein: CASRTGGSGANVLTF
CDR3 DNA: TGTGCCAGCAGGACAGGGGGCTCTGGGGCCAACGTCCTGACTTTC
clone size: .
CDR3 length: 15
V gene: TRBV6-1
D gene: TRBD1
J gene: TRBJ2-6

CDR3 protein: CAVPQGGELFF
CDR3 DNA: TGTGCCGTACCTCAGGGCGGGGAGCTGTTTTTT
clone size: few
CDR3 length: 11
V gene: TRBV28
D gene: .
J gene: TRBJ2-2

CDR3 protein: CASSQGQHSGANVLTF
CDR3 DNA: TGTGCCAGCAGCCAAGGACAGCACTCTGGGGCCAACGTCCTGACTTTC
clone size: many
CDR3 length: 16
V gene: TRBV14
D gene: .
J gene: TRBJ2-6

CDR3 protein: CASRVVVGGVPKTGELFF
CDR3 DNA: TGTGCCAGCAGGGTGGTGGTAGGGGGCGTTCCCAAGACCGGGGAGCTGTTTTTT
clone size: .
CDR3 length: 18
V gene: TRBV28
D gene: TRBD1
J gene: TRBJ2-2

CDR3 protein: CASSPLAGVSYEQYF
CDR3 DNA: TGTGCCAGCAGCCCACTAGCGGGAGTCTCCTACGAGCAGTACTTC
clone size: .
CDR3 length: 15
V gene: TRBV28
D gene: TRBD2
J gene: TRBJ2-7

CDR3 protein: CASSFRDTQYF
CDR3 DNA: TGTGCCAGCAGTTTCAGGGATACGCAGTATTTT
clone size: .
CDR3 length: 11
V gene: TRBV28
D gene: .
J gene: TRBJ2-3

CDR3 protein: CAITSGLSYEQYF
CDR3 DNA: TGTGCCATCACGTCAGGGTTATCCTACGAGCAGTACTTC
clone size: .
CDR3 length: 13
V gene: TRBV10-3
D gene: .
J gene: TRBJ2-7

CDR3 protein: CASGPPNTGELFF
CDR3 DNA: TGTGCTAGTGGTCCACCGAACACCGGGGAGCTGTTTTTT
clone size: few
CDR3 length: 13
V gene: TRBV12-5
D gene: .
J gene: TRBJ2-2

CDR3 protein: CASSLYRGLETGELFF
CDR3 DNA: TGTGCCAGCTCCCTTTACCGGGGGCTGGAGACCGGGGAGCTGTTTTTT
clone size: many
CDR3 length: 16
V gene: TRBV18
D gene: .
J gene: TRBJ2-2

CDR3 protein: CASILKGGETYEQYF
CDR3 DNA: TGTGCCAGCATCCTCAAGGGCGGGGAGACCTACGAGCAGTACTTC
clone size: many
CDR3 length: 15
V gene: TRBV6-2/TRBV6-3
D gene: .
J gene: TRBJ2-7

CDR3 protein: CSAKRLLNTEAFF
CDR3 DNA: TGCAGTGCTAAAAGACTTCTGAACACTGAAGCTTTCTTT
clone size: few
CDR3 length: 13
V gene: TRBV20-1
D gene: .
J gene: TRBJ1-1

CDR3 protein: CASSRGTGELFF
CDR3 DNA: TGTGCCAGCAGTCGTGGCACCGGGGAGCTGTTTTTT
clone size: many
CDR3 length: 12
V gene: TRBV14
D gene: .
J gene: TRBJ2-2

CDR3 protein: CASSTYEQYF
CDR3 DNA: TGTGCCAGTAGTACCTACGAGCAGTACTTC
clone size: many
CDR3 length: 10
V gene: TRBV19
D gene: .
J gene: TRBJ2-7

CDR3 protein: CASSEYTRSRRENVETQYF
CDR3 DNA: TGTGCCAGCAGTGAATATACTAGATCTAGACGGGAGAATGTAGAGACCCAGTACTTC
clone size: few
CDR3 length: 19
V gene: TRBV25-1
D gene: .
J gene: TRBJ2-5

CDR3 protein: CASVGGLAVPEYNEQFF
CDR3 DNA: TGTGCCAGCGTTGGAGGACTAGCGGTCCCAGAGTACAATGAGCAGTTCTTC
clone size: many
CDR3 length: 17
V gene: TRBV6-6
D gene: TRBD2
J gene: TRBJ2-1